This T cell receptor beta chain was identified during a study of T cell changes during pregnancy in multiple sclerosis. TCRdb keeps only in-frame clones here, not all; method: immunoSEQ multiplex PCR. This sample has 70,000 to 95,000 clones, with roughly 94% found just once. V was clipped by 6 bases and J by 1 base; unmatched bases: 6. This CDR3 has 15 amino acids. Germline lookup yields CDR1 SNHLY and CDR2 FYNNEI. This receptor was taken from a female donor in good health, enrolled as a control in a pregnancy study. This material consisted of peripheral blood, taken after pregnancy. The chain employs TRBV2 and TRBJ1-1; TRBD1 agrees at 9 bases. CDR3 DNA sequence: TGTGCCAGCAGGGAGACAGGGGGGGCGAACACTGAAGCTTTCTTT. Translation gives CASRETGGANTEAFF. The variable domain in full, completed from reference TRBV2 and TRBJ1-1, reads EPEVTQTPSHQVTQMGQEVILRCVPISNHLYFYWYRQILGQKVEFLVSFYNNEISEKSEIFDDQFSVERPDGSNFTLKIRSTKLEDSAMYFCASRETGGANTEAFFGQGTRLTVV.